The T cell receptor beta chain described here comes from a study of T cells in tumors after PD-1 blockade. About the research overall: Peripheral blood samples averaged about 33,000 unique clonotypes and about 120,000 templates. Study results and caveats: About 40% of tumor TCR clonotypes were also found in blood.

The CDR3 extends over 15 amino acids. Per germline, CDR1 LNHDA and CDR2 SQIVND (reference sequence). V gave up 3 bases and J gave up 7 bases, with 16 bases separating them. Profiled with immunoSEQ multiplex PCR; TCRdb holds only in-frame clones, not every one. The table includes approximately 59,000 clones, 80% detected once. Regarding this clone: The antigen is not known.

The receptor was derived from a human donor with basal cell carcinoma. The sample here was PBMCs, taken before anti-PD-1 treatment. The chain links TRBV19 to TRBJ2-1, with D hard to call. The CDR3 DNA reads as TGTGCCAGTAGTATTTTCGGCCTTCCCGGTAATGAGCAGTTCTTC. Translated: CASSIFGLPGNEQFF.